The subject of this entry is one T cell receptor beta chain. This sample is drawn from a study of T cells expressing NK-cell markers. TCRdb reprocessed the 5' RACE reads, keeping one entry per CDR3 protein, no DNA. The table lists about half a million distinct CDR3 sequences, with more than 1.4% in the top ten. The germline CDR1 and CDR2 sequences are ENHRY and SYGVKD. The CDR3 spans 17 residues. The chain links TRBV10-3 to TRBJ2-7; TCRdb lists TRBD2, though no DNA is available to test this call. The sample was blood T cells: a sorted CD56 or NKG2C T cell subset, CD4+ or CD8+ T cells, or bulk PBMC T cells (not recorded which). The sequence derives from a woman between 45 and 60 years old in good health. CDR3 sequence reads: CAISGRTSGRAAYEQYF.